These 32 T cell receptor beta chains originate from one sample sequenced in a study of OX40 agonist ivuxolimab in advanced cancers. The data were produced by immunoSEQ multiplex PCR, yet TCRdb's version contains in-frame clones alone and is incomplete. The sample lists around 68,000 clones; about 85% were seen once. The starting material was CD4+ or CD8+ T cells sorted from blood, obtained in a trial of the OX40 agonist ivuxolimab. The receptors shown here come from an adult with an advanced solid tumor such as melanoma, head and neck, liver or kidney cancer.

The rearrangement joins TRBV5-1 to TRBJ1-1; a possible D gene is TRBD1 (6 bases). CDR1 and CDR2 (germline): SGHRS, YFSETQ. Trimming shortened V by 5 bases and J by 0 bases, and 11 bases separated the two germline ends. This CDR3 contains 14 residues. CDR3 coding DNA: TGCGCCAGCAGGGAAGACAGGCTGAACACTGAAGCTTTCTTT. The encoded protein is CASREDRLNTEAFF.

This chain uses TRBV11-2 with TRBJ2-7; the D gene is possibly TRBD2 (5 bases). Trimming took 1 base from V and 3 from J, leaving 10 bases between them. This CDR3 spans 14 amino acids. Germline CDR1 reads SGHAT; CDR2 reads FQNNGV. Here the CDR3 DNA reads TGTGCCAGCAGCTTAGGCGGGTCGGGCTACGAGCAGTACTTC. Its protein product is CASSLGGSGYEQYF.

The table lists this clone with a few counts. The CDR3 protein is CSVDDRANYGYTF. DNA of the CDR3: TGCAGCGTTGATGACAGGGCAAACTATGGCTACACCTTC. The rearrangement links TRBV29-1 to TRBJ1-2; TRBD1 matches at 7 bases. This CDR3 region has 13 residues. CDR1 is SQVTM, CDR2 ANQGSEA, per germline. V lost 3 bases to trimming and J lost 2 bases; unmatched junction nucleotides: 3.

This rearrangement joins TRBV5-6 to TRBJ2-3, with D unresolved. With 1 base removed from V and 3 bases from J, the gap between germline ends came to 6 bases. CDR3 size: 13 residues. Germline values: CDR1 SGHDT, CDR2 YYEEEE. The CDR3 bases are TGTGCCAGCAGCTTGCCAGCGACAGATACGCAGTATTTT. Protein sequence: CASSLPATDTQYF.

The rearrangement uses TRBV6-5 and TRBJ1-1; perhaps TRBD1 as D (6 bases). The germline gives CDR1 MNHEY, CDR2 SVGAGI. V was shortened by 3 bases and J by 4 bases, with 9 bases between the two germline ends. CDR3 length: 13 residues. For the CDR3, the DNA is TGTGCCAGCAGTTATTTGGACAGCACTGAAGCTTTCTTT. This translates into CASSYLDSTEAFF.

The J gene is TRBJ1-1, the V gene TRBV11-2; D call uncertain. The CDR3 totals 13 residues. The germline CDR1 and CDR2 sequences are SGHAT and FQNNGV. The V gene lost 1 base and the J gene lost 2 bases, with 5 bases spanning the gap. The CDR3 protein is CASSLGQNTEAFF. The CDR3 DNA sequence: TGTGCCAGCAGCTTAGGACAAAACACTGAAGCTTTCTTT. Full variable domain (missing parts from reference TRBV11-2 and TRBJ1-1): EAGVAQSPRYKIIEKRQSVAFWCNPISGHATLYWYQQILGQGPKLLIQFQNNGVVDDSQLPKDRFSAERLKGVDSTLKIQPAKLEDSAVYLCASSLGQNTEAFFGQGTRLTVV.

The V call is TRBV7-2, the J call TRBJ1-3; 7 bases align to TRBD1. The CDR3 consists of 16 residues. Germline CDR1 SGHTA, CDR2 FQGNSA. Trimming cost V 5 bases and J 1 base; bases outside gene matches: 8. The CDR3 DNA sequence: TGTGCCAGCAGCCGTCCCGGGACAGAGTCTGGAAACACCATATATTTT. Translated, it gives CASSRPGTESGNTIYF. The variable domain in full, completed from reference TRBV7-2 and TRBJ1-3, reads GAGVSQSPSNKVTEKGKDVELRCDPISGHTALYWYRQSLGQGLEFLIYFQGNSAPDKSGLPSDRFSAERTGGSVSTLTIQRTQQEDSAVYLCASSRPGTESGNTIYFGEGSWLTVV.

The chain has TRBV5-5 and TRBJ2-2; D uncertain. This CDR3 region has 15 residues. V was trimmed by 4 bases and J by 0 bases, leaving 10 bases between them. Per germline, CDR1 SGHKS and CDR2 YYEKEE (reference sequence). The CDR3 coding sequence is TGTGCCAGCAGCGACCGGGCCTCGAACACCGGGGAGCTGTTTTTT. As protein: CASSDRASNTGELFF.

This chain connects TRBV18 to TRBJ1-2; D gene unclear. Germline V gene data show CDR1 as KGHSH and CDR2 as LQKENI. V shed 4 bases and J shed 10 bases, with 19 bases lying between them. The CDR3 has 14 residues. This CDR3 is CASSLMTNYGDYTF. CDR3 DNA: TGTGCCAGCTCACTGATGACCAACTATGGAGACTACACCTTC.

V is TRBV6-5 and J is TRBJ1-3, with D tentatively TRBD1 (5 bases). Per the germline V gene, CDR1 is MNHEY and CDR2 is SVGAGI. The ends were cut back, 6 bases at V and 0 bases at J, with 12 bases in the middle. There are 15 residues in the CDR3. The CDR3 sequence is CASRDDGGSGNTIYF. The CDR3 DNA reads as TGTGCCAGCAGGGACGACGGGGGCTCTGGAAACACCATATATTTT.

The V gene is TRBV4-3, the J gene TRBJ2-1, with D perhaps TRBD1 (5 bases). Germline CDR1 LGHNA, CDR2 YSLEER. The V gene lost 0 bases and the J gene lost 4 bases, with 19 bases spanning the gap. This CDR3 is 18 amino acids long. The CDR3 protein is CASSQESVGSGLYNEQFF. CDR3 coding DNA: TGCGCCAGCAGCCAAGAGTCAGTAGGTTCAGGGCTATACAATGAGCAGTTCTTC.

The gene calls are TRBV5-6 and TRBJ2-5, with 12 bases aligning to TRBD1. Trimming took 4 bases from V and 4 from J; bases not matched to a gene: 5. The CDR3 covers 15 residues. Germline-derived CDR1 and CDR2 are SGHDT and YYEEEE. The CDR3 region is CASSGTGGARETQYF. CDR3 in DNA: TGTGCCAGCAGCGGGACAGGGGGCGCGAGAGAGACCCAGTACTTC.

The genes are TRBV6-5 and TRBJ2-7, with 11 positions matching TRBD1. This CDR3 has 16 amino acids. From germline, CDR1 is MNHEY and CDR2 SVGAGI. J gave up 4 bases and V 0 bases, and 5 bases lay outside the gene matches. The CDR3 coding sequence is TGTGCCAGCAGTTACTCCCGGACAGGGGGCTATTACGAGCAGTACTTC. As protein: CASSYSRTGGYYEQYF.

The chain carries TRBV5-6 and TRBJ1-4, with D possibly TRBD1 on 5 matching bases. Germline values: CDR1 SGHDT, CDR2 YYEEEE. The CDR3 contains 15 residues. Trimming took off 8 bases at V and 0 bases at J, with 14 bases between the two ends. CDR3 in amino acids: CASGAGSATNEKLFF. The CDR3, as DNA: TGTGCCAGTGGGGCGGGGTCAGCAACTAATGAAAAACTGTTTTTT.

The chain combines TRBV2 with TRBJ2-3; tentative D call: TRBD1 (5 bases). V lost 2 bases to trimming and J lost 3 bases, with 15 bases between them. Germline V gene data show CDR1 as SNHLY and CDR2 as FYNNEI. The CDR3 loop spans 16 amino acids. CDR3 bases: TGTGCCAGCAGTGAAAGGCTGGGGCCGCATACAGATACGCAGTATTTT. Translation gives CASSERLGPHTDTQYF.

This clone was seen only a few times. This CDR3 reads CASSIQGAQPQHF. The CDR3 nucleotides are TGTGCCAGCAGCATACAGGGGGCCCAGCCCCAGCATTTT. The chain recombines TRBV5-5 with TRBJ1-5; 9 bases match TRBD1. Germline V CDR1 and CDR2: SGHKS, YYEKEE (reference sequence). V trimming: 4 bases; J trimming: 7 bases; junction bases outside the gene matches: 3. The CDR3 has 13 amino acids.

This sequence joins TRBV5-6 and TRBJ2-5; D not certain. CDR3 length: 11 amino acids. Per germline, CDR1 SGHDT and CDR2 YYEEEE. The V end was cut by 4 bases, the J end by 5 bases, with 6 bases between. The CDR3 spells CASSIGETQYF. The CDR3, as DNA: TGTGCCAGCAGCATAGGGGAGACCCAGTACTTC.

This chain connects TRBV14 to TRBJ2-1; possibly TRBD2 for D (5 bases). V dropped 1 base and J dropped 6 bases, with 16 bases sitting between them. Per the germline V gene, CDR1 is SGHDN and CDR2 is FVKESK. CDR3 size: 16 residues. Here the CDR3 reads CASSQGSSGRLNEQFF. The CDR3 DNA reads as TGTGCCAGCAGCCAAGGGAGCAGCGGACGCCTCAATGAGCAGTTCTTC.

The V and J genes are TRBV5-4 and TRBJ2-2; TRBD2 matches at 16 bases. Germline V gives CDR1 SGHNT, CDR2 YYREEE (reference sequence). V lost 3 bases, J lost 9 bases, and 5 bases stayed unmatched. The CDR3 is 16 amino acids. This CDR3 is CASSSGLAGGYWELFF. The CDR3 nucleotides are TGTGCCAGCAGCTCGGGACTAGCGGGGGGGTATTGGGAGCTGTTTTTT.

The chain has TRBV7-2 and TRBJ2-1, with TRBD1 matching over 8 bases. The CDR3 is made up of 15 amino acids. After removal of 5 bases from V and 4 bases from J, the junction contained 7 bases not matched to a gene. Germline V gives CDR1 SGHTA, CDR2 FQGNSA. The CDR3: CASSIGQGSYNEQFF. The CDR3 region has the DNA TGTGCCAGCAGCATCGGACAGGGTTCTTACAATGAGCAGTTCTTC. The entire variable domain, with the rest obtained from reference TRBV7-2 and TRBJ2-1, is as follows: GAGVSQSPSNKVTEKGKDVELRCDPISGHTALYWYRQSLGQGLEFLIYFQGNSAPDKSGLPSDRFSAERTGGSVSTLTIQRTQQEDSAVYLCASSIGQGSYNEQFFGPGTRLTVL.

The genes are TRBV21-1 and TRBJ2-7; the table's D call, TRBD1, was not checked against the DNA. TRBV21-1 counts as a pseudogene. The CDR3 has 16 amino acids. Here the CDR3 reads CASSKVIADRGREQYF. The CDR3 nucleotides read TGTGCCAGCAGCAAAGTTATCGCGGACAGGGGGCGCGAGCAGTACTTC.

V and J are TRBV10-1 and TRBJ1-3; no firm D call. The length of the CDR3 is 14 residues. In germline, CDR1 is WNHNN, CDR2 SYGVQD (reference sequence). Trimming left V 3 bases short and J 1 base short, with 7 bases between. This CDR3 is CASSDGGSGNTIYF. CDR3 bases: TGCGCCAGCAGTGATGGAGGGTCTGGAAACACCATATATTTT.

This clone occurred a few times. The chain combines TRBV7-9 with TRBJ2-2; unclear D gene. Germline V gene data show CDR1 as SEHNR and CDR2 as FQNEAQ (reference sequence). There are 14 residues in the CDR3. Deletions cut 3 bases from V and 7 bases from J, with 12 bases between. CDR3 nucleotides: TGTGCCAGCAGCTTTAGTGCAGTTAACGGGGAGCTGTTTTTT. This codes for CASSFSAVNGELFF.

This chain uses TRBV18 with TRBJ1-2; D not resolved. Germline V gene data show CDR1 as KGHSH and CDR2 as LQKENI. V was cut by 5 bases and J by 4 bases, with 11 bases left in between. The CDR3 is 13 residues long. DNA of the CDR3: TGTGCCAGCTCATACGGGGTAGTCTATGGCTACACCTTC. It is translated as CASSYGVVYGYTF.

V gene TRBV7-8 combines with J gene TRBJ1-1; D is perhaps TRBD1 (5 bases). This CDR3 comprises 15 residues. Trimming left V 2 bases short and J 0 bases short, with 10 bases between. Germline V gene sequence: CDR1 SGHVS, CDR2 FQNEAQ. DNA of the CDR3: TGTGCCAGCAGCTTAAGGGGACGGATGAACACTGAAGCTTTCTTT. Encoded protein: CASSLRGRMNTEAFF.

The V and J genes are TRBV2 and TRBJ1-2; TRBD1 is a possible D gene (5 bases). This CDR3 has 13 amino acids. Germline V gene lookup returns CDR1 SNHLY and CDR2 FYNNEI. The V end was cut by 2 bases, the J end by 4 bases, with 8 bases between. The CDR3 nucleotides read TGTGCCAGCAGTGAACGGGGCAGCTATGGCTACACCTTC. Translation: CASSERGSYGYTF.

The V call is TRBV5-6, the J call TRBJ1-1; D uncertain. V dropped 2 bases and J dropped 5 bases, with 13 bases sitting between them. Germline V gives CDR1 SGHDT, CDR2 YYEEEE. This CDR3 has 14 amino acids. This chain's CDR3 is CASSFKPERTEAFF. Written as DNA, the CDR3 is TGTGCCAGCAGCTTCAAGCCTGAAAGGACTGAAGCTTTCTTT.

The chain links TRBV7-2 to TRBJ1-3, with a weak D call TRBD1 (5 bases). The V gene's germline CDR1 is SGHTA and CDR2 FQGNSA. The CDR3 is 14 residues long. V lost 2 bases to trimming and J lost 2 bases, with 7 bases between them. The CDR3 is CASSLSRAGNTIYF. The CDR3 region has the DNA TGTGCCAGCAGCTTAAGCAGGGCTGGAAACACCATATATTTT.

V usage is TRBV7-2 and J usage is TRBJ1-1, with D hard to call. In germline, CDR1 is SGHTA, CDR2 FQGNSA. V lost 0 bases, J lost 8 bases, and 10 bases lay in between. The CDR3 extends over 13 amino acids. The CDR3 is CASSLAGRGEAFF. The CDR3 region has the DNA TGTGCCAGCAGCTTAGCGGGCAGAGGAGAAGCTTTCTTT.

The CDR3, as DNA: TGCGCCAGCAGCCAAGTTGCAGGGGCGGGCTATGGCTACACCTTC. Its translation is CASSQVAGAGYGYTF. This rearrangement joins TRBV4-3 to TRBJ1-2; TRBD1 is a possible D gene (6 bases). CDR3 length: 15 amino acids. V shed 1 base and J shed 4 bases, with 13 bases lying between them. CDR1 and CDR2 (germline): LGHNA, YSLEER.

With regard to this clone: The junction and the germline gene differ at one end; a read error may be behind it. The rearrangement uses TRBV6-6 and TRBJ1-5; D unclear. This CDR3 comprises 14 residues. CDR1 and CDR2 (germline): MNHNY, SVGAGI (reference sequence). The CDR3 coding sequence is TGTGCCAGCAGTAACTCAGACAATAATCAGCCCCAGCATTTT. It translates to CASSNSDNNQPQHF.

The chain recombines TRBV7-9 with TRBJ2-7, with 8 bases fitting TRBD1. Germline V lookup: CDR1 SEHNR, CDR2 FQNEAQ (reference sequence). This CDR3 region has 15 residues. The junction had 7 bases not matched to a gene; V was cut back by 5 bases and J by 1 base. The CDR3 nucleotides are TGTGCCAGCAGCCTGAGTAGACAGGGGTCCTACGAGCAGTACTTC. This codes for CASSLSRQGSYEQYF.